These 8 T cell receptor beta chains were sequenced from one sample in a study of metastatic and nonmetastatic thyroid tumors. None of the patients had undergone any treatment ahead of thyroid surgery. TCRdb re-called the PCR reads via MiXCR. The sample lists 14,000 or so clones, about 31% seen once, with more than 25% in the top ten. The sequenced material came from tumor tissue. The receptors come from a female donor with papillary thyroid cancer or a benign thyroid nodule (not recorded which). Some clones in this sample may be carry-over from other donors' samples.

This chain uses TRBV11-3 with TRBJ1-1; D remains unclear. Trimming pared 3 bases from V and 0 bases from J, leaving 8 bases between. CDR3 length: 14 amino acids. Germline V gene sequence: CDR1 SGHNT, CDR2 YENEEA. The CDR3 coding sequence is TGTGCCAGCAGCTTTTCTCTTATGAACACTGAAGCTTTCTTT. This encodes CASSFSLMNTEAFF. The full variable domain, its missing parts supplied by reference TRBV11-3 and TRBJ1-1, is EAGVVQSPRYKIIEKKQPVAFWCNPISGHNTLYWYLQNLGQGPELLIRYENEEAVDDSQLPKDRFSAERLKGVDSTLKIQPAELGDSAVYLCASSFSLMNTEAFFGQGTRLTVV.

This clone was observed a handful of times. The chain employs TRBV30 and TRBJ1-2; D may be TRBD1 (5 bases). The CDR3 length is 13 residues. V lost 0 bases and J 8 bases, leaving 13 bases between the germline ends. The germline V gene encodes CDR1 GTSNPN and CDR2 SVGIG (reference sequence). This CDR3 reads CAWSVSRANGYTF. DNA of the CDR3: TGTGCCTGGAGTGTGAGCAGGGCTAACGGCTACACCTTC.

Ten or more counts support this clone. The chain is built from TRBV7-2 and TRBJ2-2, with a possible D match to TRBD2 (6 bases). Germline CDR1 and CDR2: SGHTA and FQGNSA. The CDR3 contains 15 residues. V was shortened by 1 base and J by 3 bases, with 9 bases between the two germline ends. CDR3 sequence reads: CASSLDAGYTGELFF. The DNA of the CDR3 is TGTGCCAGCAGCTTAGACGCGGGGTACACCGGGGAGCTGTTTTTT.

Ten or more counts support this clone. The V gene is TRBV2, the J gene TRBJ2-5; 8 positions agree with TRBD2. Germline trimming cut 5 bases from V and 2 bases from J; bases unmatched to any gene: 10. Per germline, CDR1 SNHLY and CDR2 FYNNEI. The length of the CDR3 is 16 residues. As DNA, the CDR3 is TGTGCCAGCAGTCTGGGGGCGGGAGGCCTTCAAGAGACCCAGTACTTC. Its translation: CASSLGAGGLQETQYF.

The sample holds one count of this clone. This rearrangement joins TRBV7-3 to TRBJ2-1; 8 positions agree with TRBD2. Unmatched junction bases numbered 5, after V lost 1 base and J lost 9 bases. Germline V CDR1 and CDR2: SGHTA, FQGTGA. The CDR3 runs to 14 residues. The CDR3 bases are TGTGCCAGCAGCTTAAGTGGGACTAGAATTGAGCAGTTCTTC. Encoded protein: CASSLSGTRIEQFF.

The genes are TRBV9 and TRBJ1-1; D gene unclear. The CDR3 runs to 12 residues. The V gene lost 4 bases and the J gene lost 10 bases, with 14 bases spanning the gap. Germline assignment: CDR1 SGDLS and CDR2 YYNGEE. The CDR3 region has the DNA TGTGCCAGCAGCCCCCCCTCTGGTCGAGCTTTCTTT. It yields the protein CASSPPSGRAFF. Looking up the rest from reference TRBV9 and TRBJ1-1 gives the full variable domain: DSGVTQTPKHLITATGQRVTLRCSPRSGDLSVYWYQQSLDQGLQFLIQYYNGEERAKGNILERFSAQQFPDLHSELNLSSLELGDSALYFCASSPPSGRAFFGQGTRLTVV.

CDR3 in DNA: TGTGCCAGCAGTTTTGGGCGTGGGAGGAGCTACAATGAGCAGTTCTTC. It yields the protein CASSFGRGRSYNEQFF. This chain links TRBV28 with TRBJ2-1; D possibly corresponds to TRBD2 (6 bases). CDR1 and CDR2 from the germline V gene are MDHEN and SYDVKM. CDR3 length: 16 amino acids. V was trimmed by 3 bases and J by 3 bases, leaving 15 bases between them.

The count of this clone is one. The chain combines TRBV20-1 with TRBJ1-2; TRBD1 might be the D (6 bases). The CDR3 sequence is 13 residues long. Looked up from germline, CDR1 is DFQATT and CDR2 is SNEGSKA (reference sequence). Trimming stripped 2 bases from V and 6 bases from J, with 13 bases between. DNA for the CDR3: TGCAGTGCTAGAAGCGGGGGGCAAGATGGCTACACCTTC. It specifies CSARSGGQDGYTF.